The 24 T cell receptor beta chains below all came from one sample that was sequenced in a study of T cell responses to AZD1222 COVID-19 vaccine. Generated by immunoSEQ multiplex PCR, the TCRdb table keeps only in-frame clones and is missing some. This sample has 110,000 to 150,000 clones; 80% to 90% occur once, and the top ten carry around 8%. Sample: peripheral blood, taken on day 0 of AZD1222 vaccination. The receptors were sampled from an adult in good health.

The V call is TRBV4-1, the J call TRBJ2-5, with TRBD2 as a possible D gene (6 bases). In germline, CDR1 is MGHRA, CDR2 YSYEKL. The V end lost 0 bases, the J end lost 4 bases, and 15 bases lay between the germline ends. The CDR3 extends over 16 amino acids. This chain's CDR3 is CASSQEGGKVRETQYF. In nucleotides, the CDR3 is TGCGCCAGCAGCCAAGAGGGGGGAAAAGTTCGAGAGACCCAGTACTTC.

CDR3 sequence reads: CASTSSRTGTAETQYF. The CDR3 DNA is TGTGCCAGCACTTCGTCCCGGACAGGGACTGCGGAGACCCAGTACTTC. This chain connects TRBV11-2 to TRBJ2-5; 8 nucleotides match TRBD1. The CDR3 is 16 amino acids. Germline values: CDR1 SGHAT, CDR2 FQNNGV. The junction had 15 bases not matched to a gene; V was cut back by 7 bases and J by 5 bases.

This clone showed up just a few times. The V call is TRBV6-6, the J call TRBJ1-5; 9 positions agree with TRBD1. CDR1 and CDR2 (germline): MNHNY, SVGAGI (reference sequence). The ends lost 5 bases at V and 6 bases at J; junction bases unmatched: 5. This CDR3 is built from 14 residues. The CDR3, as DNA: TGTGCCAGCAGTCCGGGACAGGGAAGTCAGCCCCAGCATTTT. It encodes CASSPGQGSQPQHF.

The gene calls are TRBV30 and TRBJ2-5; the D gene is possibly TRBD2 (5 bases). V was cut by 7 bases and J by 5 bases, with 17 bases left in between. In germline, CDR1 is GTSNPN, CDR2 SVGIG (reference sequence). CDR3 length: 13 residues. CDR3 sequence: CASADGTGETQYF. The CDR3 coding sequence is TGTGCCTCCGCGGACGGCACGGGGGAGACCCAGTACTTC.

CDR3 loop: CAWRARALAKNIQYF. The CDR3 nucleotides are TGTGCCTGGAGGGCTCGGGCTTTAGCCAAAAACATTCAGTACTTC. The chain recombines TRBV30 with TRBJ2-4, with D hard to call. CDR1 is GTSNPN and CDR2 is SVGIG in the germline V gene (reference sequence). This CDR3 spans 15 amino acids. The V end lost 3 bases, the J end lost 0 bases, and 12 bases lay between the germline ends.

The rearrangement joins TRBV7-9 to TRBJ2-5; 8 positions agree with TRBD2. Germline CDR1 is SEHNR and CDR2 is FQNEAQ (reference sequence). The CDR3 is 14 amino acids. The J segment lost 1 base and the V segment lost 5 bases, leaving 3 bases of the junction unmatched. The CDR3 DNA reads as TGTGCCAGCAGCCAAGGGACTAGCCAAGAGACCCAGTACTTC. Protein: CASSQGTSQETQYF. Combining the CDR3 with reference TRBV7-9 and TRBJ2-5 gives the whole variable domain DTGVSQNPRHKITKRGQNVTFRCDPISEHNRLYWYRQTLGQGPEFLTYFQNEAQLEKSRLLSDRFSAERPKGSFSTLEIQRTEQGDSAMYLCASSQGTSQETQYFGPGTRLLVL.

This rearrangement joins TRBV7-2 to TRBJ2-3; TRBD2 might be the D (5 bases). V shed 7 bases and J shed 6 bases, with 8 bases lying between them. Germline V CDR1 and CDR2: SGHTA, FQGNSA. This CDR3 comprises 11 residues. In DNA, the CDR3 is TGTGCCAGCACCCCGGGGGATACGCAGTATTTT. The encoded protein is CASTPGDTQYF.

Notes on this clone: Within the sample, other DNA sequences also encode this same CDR3. The chain carries TRBV28 and TRBJ2-1; maybe TRBD1 (5 bases). Trimming took 6 bases from V and 4 from J, leaving 13 bases between them. This CDR3 spans 14 amino acids. Germline CDR1 and CDR2: MDHEN and SYDVKM. CDR3 in amino acids: CASRPSDSYNEQFF. As DNA, the CDR3 is TGTGCCAGCAGACCCTCTGACAGTTACAATGAGCAGTTCTTC.

The genes are TRBV10-1 and TRBJ1-1, with a tentative D call TRBD1 (5 bases). Germline V CDR1 and CDR2: WNHNN, SYGVQD (reference sequence). The CDR3 contains 13 residues. V shed 6 bases and J shed 4 bases, with 12 bases lying between them. CDR3 DNA: TGCGCCAGCAGGAAGGGGCTAAGCACTGAAGCTTTCTTT. Translated, it gives CASRKGLSTEAFF.

Only a few counts were recorded for this clone. The chain employs TRBV12-3 or TRBV12-4 and TRBJ1-3; D gene unclear. The CDR3 loop spans 12 amino acids. Deletions cut 6 bases from V and 4 bases from J, with 7 bases between. The CDR3 is CASRTSGNTIYF. The CDR3 DNA sequence: TGTGCCAGCAGAACATCGGGAAACACCATATATTTT.

Written as DNA, the CDR3 is TGCAGTCCCGAGGATGGCTACACCTTC. This encodes CSPEDGYTF. The rearrangement links TRBV20-1 to TRBJ1-2; no clear D. The germline V and J ends were trimmed by 8 bases and 6 bases, with 7 bases remaining between them. Germline values: CDR1 DFQATT, CDR2 SNEGSKA (reference sequence). The CDR3 length is 9 residues.

The DNA of the CDR3 is TGTGCCAGCACCTCTGGGGACCTGGAAACCCAGTACTTC. Its protein product is CASTSGDLETQYF. The chain recombines TRBV6-5 with TRBJ2-5; D may be TRBD1 or TRBD2 (5 bases each). The germline CDR1 and CDR2 sequences are MNHEY and SVGAGI. V lost 7 bases to trimming and J lost 8 bases, with 17 bases between them. The length of the CDR3 is 13 residues.

The chain has TRBV4-1 and TRBJ2-3, with 9 bases identical to TRBD1. The CDR3 sequence is 13 residues long. The germline gives CDR1 MGHRA, CDR2 YSYEKL. With V trimmed by 4 bases and J by 6 bases, 2 bases remained unmatched. CDR3 in amino acids: CASSPGTGDTQYF. The CDR3 nucleotides are TGCGCCAGCAGCCCCGGGACAGGGGATACGCAGTATTTT.

The V call is TRBV7-8, the J call TRBJ2-1; 8 bases are shared with TRBD2. The germline V gene encodes CDR1 SGHVS and CDR2 FQNEAQ. The CDR3 has 14 amino acids. V lost 3 bases and J lost 2; bases outside the gene matches: 0. The CDR3 nucleotides read TGTGCCAGCAGCTTGACTAGCGCCTACAATGAGCAGTTCTTC. Its translation is CASSLTSAYNEQFF.

The chain is built from TRBV5-1 and TRBJ2-3, with 8 bases aligning to TRBD2. The CDR3 covers 15 residues. V trimming: 1 base; J trimming: 4 bases; junction bases outside the gene matches: 5. Germline values: CDR1 SGHRS, CDR2 YFSETQ. The CDR3 region is CASSLTAGGSDTQYF. CDR3 coding DNA: TGCGCCAGCAGCTTGACCGCGGGAGGCTCAGATACGCAGTATTTT.

The V call is TRBV18, the J call TRBJ1-1; tentatively, D is TRBD1 (6 bases). In germline, CDR1 is KGHSH, CDR2 LQKENI. The germline V and J ends were trimmed by 4 bases and 0 bases, with 12 bases remaining between them. The CDR3 is 15 residues long. CDR3 amino acids: CASSLNRAMNTEAFF. CDR3 DNA sequence: TGTGCCAGCTCACTTAACAGGGCTATGAACACTGAAGCTTTCTTT.

V usage is TRBV7-9 and J usage is TRBJ1-4; D is uncertain. V was cut by 3 bases and J by 6 bases, with 5 bases left in between. Germline CDR1 is SEHNR and CDR2 is FQNEAQ (reference sequence). There are 12 residues in the CDR3. In DNA, the CDR3 is TGTGCCAGCAGCTTCGGGGATGAAAAACTGTTTTTT. Encoded protein: CASSFGDEKLFF.

Here the CDR3 DNA reads TGTGCCAGCAGCCGCGGGGACAGGGCGTACACCATATATTTT. Protein: CASSRGDRAYTIYF. V usage is TRBV7-9 and J usage is TRBJ1-3; 9 bases fit TRBD1. V lost 5 bases and J lost 8; bases outside the gene matches: 7. The CDR3 extends over 14 amino acids. From germline, CDR1 is SEHNR and CDR2 FQNEAQ (reference sequence).

The chain recombines TRBV30 with TRBJ2-2; TRBD2 agrees at 13 bases. The CDR3 contains 17 residues. Germline lookup yields CDR1 GTSNPN and CDR2 SVGIG (reference sequence). Losses at the gene ends were 3 bases for V and 5 bases for J; bases not matched to a gene: 9. The CDR3 DNA reads TGTGCCTGGAGAATAACTAGCGGGAGGGCCTATACCGGGGAGCTGTTTTTT. Translating it yields CAWRITSGRAYTGELFF.

The chain carries TRBV12-1 and TRBJ1-5. TRBV12-1 is classified as a pseudogene. CDR3 size: 17 residues. The CDR3 DNA is TGTGCCAGCAGCTTTGTTGGGGGACGGAGGTGTTATCAGCCCCAGCATTTT. Residues: CASSFVGGRRCYQPQHF.

This rearrangement joins TRBV6-5 to TRBJ1-1; the D is unclear. Per germline, CDR1 MNHEY and CDR2 SVGAGI. V lost 5 bases and J lost 1, with 14 bases in between. The CDR3 runs to 15 residues. The CDR3 DNA reads as TGTGCCAGCAGTACTTTCGGACGGACGAACACTGAAGCTTTCTTT. Amino acid sequence: CASSTFGRTNTEAFF.

This clone occurred once. The chain joins TRBV3-1 (or the pseudogene TRBV3-2) to TRBJ2-6; TRBD1 might be the D (6 bases). Trimming took 4 bases from V and 4 from J, leaving 20 bases between them. CDR3 size: 18 residues. Germline loops: CDR1 LGHDT, CDR2 YNNKEL (reference sequence). CDR3 coding DNA: TGTGCCAGCAGCCGCCCGAGACTGGGGGCGGTCGGGGCCAACGTCCTGACTTTC. Residues: CASSRPRLGAVGANVLTF.

This chain connects TRBV12-3 or TRBV12-4 to TRBJ1-2; tentative D call: TRBD1 (5 bases). The ends were cut back, 5 bases at V and 3 bases at J, with 10 bases in the middle. There are 13 residues in the CDR3. CDR3 bases: TGTGCCAGCAGTCAGGGTATGGACTATGGCTACACCTTC. Translating it yields CASSQGMDYGYTF.

The chain couples TRBV6-5 to TRBJ1-2; the D gene is possibly TRBD1 (5 bases). Per the germline V gene, CDR1 is MNHEY and CDR2 is SVGAGI. The germline V and J ends were trimmed by 11 bases and 2 bases, with 15 bases remaining between them. CDR3 size: 13 residues. The DNA of the CDR3 is TGTGCCGGGGCATCGGCGGAGAACTATGGCTACACCTTC. It yields the protein CAGASAENYGYTF.